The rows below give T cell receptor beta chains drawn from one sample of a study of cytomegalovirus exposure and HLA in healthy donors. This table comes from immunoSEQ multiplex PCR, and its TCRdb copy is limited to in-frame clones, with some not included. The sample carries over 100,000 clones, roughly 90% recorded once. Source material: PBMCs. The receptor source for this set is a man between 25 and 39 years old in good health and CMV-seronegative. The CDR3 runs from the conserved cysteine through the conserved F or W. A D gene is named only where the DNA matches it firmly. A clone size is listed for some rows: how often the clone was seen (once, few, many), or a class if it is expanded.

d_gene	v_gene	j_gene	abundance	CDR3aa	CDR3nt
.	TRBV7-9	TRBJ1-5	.	CASSLLSHQPQHF	TGTGCCAGCAGCTTACTGAGCCATCAGCCCCAGCATTTT
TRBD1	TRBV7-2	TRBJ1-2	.	CASSRDRDFNYGYTF	TGTGCCAGCAGCCGCGACAGGGATTTTAACTATGGCTACACCTTC
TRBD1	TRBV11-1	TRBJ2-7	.	CASSLPAGTGGYEQYF	TGTGCCAGCAGCTTACCTGCCGGGACAGGGGGCTACGAGCAGTACTTC
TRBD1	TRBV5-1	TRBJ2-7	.	CASSLAGQGSYEQYF	TGCGCCAGCAGCTTGGCGGGACAGGGCTCCTACGAGCAGTACTTC
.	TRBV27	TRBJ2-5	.	CASSLTRAGTQYF	TGTGCCAGCAGTTTAACCCGGGCGGGGACCCAGTACTTC
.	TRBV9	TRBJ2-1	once	CASSVGAAGSYNEQFF	TGTGCCAGCAGCGTAGGTGCGGCAGGGTCCTACAATGAGCAGTTCTTC
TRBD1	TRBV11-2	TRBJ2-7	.	CASSLDRVASEQYF	TGTGCCAGCAGCTTGGACAGGGTAGCGAGCGAGCAGTACTTC
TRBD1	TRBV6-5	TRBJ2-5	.	CASRNGQGPAETQYF	TGTGCCAGCAGAAATGGACAGGGTCCGGCAGAGACCCAGTACTTC
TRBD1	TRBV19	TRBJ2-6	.	CASSPGQGASGANVLTF	TGTGCCAGTAGTCCCGGACAGGGGGCCTCTGGGGCCAACGTCCTGACTTTC
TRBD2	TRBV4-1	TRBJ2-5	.	CASSPRAGGRQETQYF	TGCGCCAGCAGCCCCCGAGCGGGGGGGCGGCAAGAGACCCAGTACTTC
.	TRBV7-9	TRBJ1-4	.	CASGRGFREKLFF	TGTGCCAGCGGCAGGGGATTTAGGGAAAAACTGTTTTTT
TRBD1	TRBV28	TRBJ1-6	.	CASMGLRGNNSPLHF	TGTGCCAGCATGGGACTCAGGGGGAATAATTCACCCCTCCACTTT
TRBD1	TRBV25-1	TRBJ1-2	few	CASSEYGRGEGYTF	TGTGCCAGCAGTGAATATGGCAGGGGGGAGGGCTACACCTTC
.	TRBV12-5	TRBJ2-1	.	CASGLVSGAPNEQFF	TGTGCTAGTGGTTTGGTATCAGGGGCCCCCAATGAGCAGTTCTTC
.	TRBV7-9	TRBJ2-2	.	CASSLVSTGELFF	TGTGCCAGCAGCTTAGTCAGTACCGGGGAGCTGTTTTTT
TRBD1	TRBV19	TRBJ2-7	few	CASSQGQGPLYEQYF	TGTGCCAGTAGTCAAGGACAGGGCCCCCTTTACGAGCAGTACTTC